One and the same sample provided the 29 T cell receptor beta chains below, sequenced in a study of neurological immune-mediated disorders. TCRdb fed the 5' RACE reads into MiXCR, producing one record per CDR3 protein. The sample has 26,000 or so distinct CDR3 sequences; 5% to 7.5% are singletons. Sequenced input: PBMCs. Receptors were obtained from a woman aged 50 to 60 in good health.

The table lists this clonotype with many counts. CDR3 residues: CASNQGTEAFF. The CDR3 DNA sequence: TGTGCCAGCAATCAGGGGACTGAAGCTTTCTTT. J is TRBJ1-1 and V is TRBV6-2 or TRBV6-3; D is possibly TRBD1 (6 bases). This CDR3 has 11 amino acids. The ends were cut back, 7 bases at V and 5 bases at J, with 8 bases in the middle. Germline-derived CDR1 and CDR2 are MNHEY and SVGEGT.

This clonotype is deemed medium-sized. The rearrangement links TRBV28 to TRBJ2-5, with D possibly being TRBD1 (6 bases). The CDR3 is 14 residues long. The V end lost 8 bases, the J end lost 1 base, and 14 bases lay between the germline ends. Germline CDR1 reads MDHEN; CDR2 reads SYDVKM. The CDR3, as DNA: TGTGCCAGCCAAAGACAGGAGACCCAAGAGACCCAGTACTTC. As protein: CASQRQETQETQYF.

In its sample, this clonotype was seen many times. The rearrangement links TRBV7-2 to TRBJ2-5; TRBD2 matches at 10 bases. Trimming took 6 bases from V and 5 from J; bases not matched to a gene: 12. The CDR3 loop spans 16 amino acids. The germline V gene encodes CDR1 SGHTA and CDR2 FQGNSA. This chain's CDR3 is CASSPLLAGVKETQYF. The CDR3, as DNA: TGTGCCAGCAGTCCCCTGCTAGCGGGAGTAAAGGAGACCCAGTACTTC.

This clonotype was recorded at least ten times. This sequence joins TRBV7-2 and TRBJ2-2; 9 bases align to TRBD2. This CDR3 is built from 18 residues. Looked up from germline, CDR1 is SGHTA and CDR2 is FQGNSA. The V gene end was trimmed by 1 base and the J gene end by 0 bases; junction bases not matched to a gene: 6. The CDR3, as DNA: TGTGCCAGCAGCTTAGAAGCGGGGGGCCTCGCGAACACCGGGGAGCTGTTTTTT. This sequence encodes CASSLEAGGLANTGELFF.

The chain is built from TRBV2 and TRBJ1-1; possibly TRBD1 for D (5 bases). The CDR3 extends over 14 amino acids. The V end lost 0 bases, the J end lost 6 bases, and 11 bases lay between the germline ends. Germline lookup yields CDR1 SNHLY and CDR2 FYNNEI. This CDR3 reads CASSEAQGSPEAFF. In DNA form, the CDR3 reads TGTGCCAGCAGTGAAGCGCAGGGATCGCCTGAAGCTTTCTTT.

Ten or more counts support this clonotype. This rearrangement joins TRBV5-1 to TRBJ2-4; perhaps TRBD1 as D (5 bases). Germline V gene sequence: CDR1 SGHRS, CDR2 YFSETQ. This CDR3 is built from 17 residues. The ends were cut back, 0 bases at V and 0 bases at J, with 13 bases in the middle. The CDR3 nucleotides are TGCGCCAGCAGCTTGGAAGGGGCAACTCTAGCCAAAAACATTCAGTACTTC. Protein product: CASSLEGATLAKNIQYF.

This clonotype has ten or more counts. The V and J genes are TRBV7-2 and TRBJ1-5, with 7 bases that match TRBD1. This CDR3 has 15 residues. Germline V lookup: CDR1 SGHTA, CDR2 FQGNSA. The trim removed 4 bases at V and 7 bases at J, leaving 10 bases unmatched. The CDR3 DNA follows: TGTGCCAGCAGCTCCAGACAGGGAGGTGGCCAGCCCCAGCATTTT. It translates to CASSSRQGGGQPQHF.

This clonotype was observed many times. CDR3 residues: CSAGSTFQGSTYEQYF. CDR3 in DNA: TGCAGTGCTGGATCCACATTCCAGGGGAGCACCTACGAGCAGTACTTC. This sequence joins TRBV20-1 and TRBJ2-7; a possible D gene is TRBD1 (6 bases). This CDR3 comprises 16 residues. Trimming left V 5 bases short and J 2 bases short, with 22 bases between. CDR1 is DFQATT, CDR2 SNEGSKA, per germline (reference sequence).

This clonotype was counted ten times or more. The rearrangement links TRBV6-5 to TRBJ1-1, with 7 bases matching TRBD1. J lost 2 bases, V lost 2 bases, and 11 bases had no gene match. CDR3 length equals 17 residues. Germline V lookup: CDR1 MNHEY, CDR2 SVGAGI. In nucleotides, the CDR3 is TGTGCCAGCAGTTACCGCCCGGGACGAGGGGGCAACACTGAAGCTTTCTTT. Residues: CASSYRPGRGGNTEAFF.

This clonotype was found many times. V is TRBV10-3 and J is TRBJ1-5; 10 bases agree with TRBD1. This CDR3 has 21 amino acids. Losses at the gene ends were 2 bases for V and 0 bases for J; bases not matched to a gene: 16. Germline CDR1 reads ENHRY; CDR2 reads SYGVKD. The CDR3 protein is CAISEGSGTGARLGSNQPQHF. CDR3 sequence (DNA): TGTGCCATCAGTGAGGGTTCCGGGACAGGGGCAAGATTGGGTAGCAATCAGCCCCAGCATTTT.

This clonotype has at least ten counts. This sequence joins TRBV10-3 and TRBJ2-1; 7 bases map to TRBD2. The germline V gene encodes CDR1 ENHRY and CDR2 SYGVKD. The CDR3 extends over 15 amino acids. V shed 5 bases and J 6 bases; nucleotides not matched to a gene: 10. CDR3 bases: TGTGCCATCAGTACCCCGAGCGAGCGGGGCAATGAGCAGTTCTTC. Its translation is CAISTPSERGNEQFF.

The sample holds many counts of this clonotype. The chain combines TRBV20-1 with TRBJ2-3; no definite D call. This CDR3 comprises 14 residues. Germline V gene lookup returns CDR1 DFQATT and CDR2 SNEGSKA (reference sequence). V was clipped by 3 bases and J by 1 base, with 11 bases between them. CDR3 bases: TGCAGTGCTAGGGTGACTGCCCGCACAGATACGCAGTATTTT. Its protein product is CSARVTARTDTQYF.

Regarding this clonotype: A much larger clone lies one base from this, so it may be a read error. The chain links TRBV27 to TRBJ1-2, with 7 bases matching TRBD1. This CDR3 spans 15 amino acids. Per germline, CDR1 MNHEY and CDR2 SMNVEV (reference sequence). The CDR3, as DNA: TGTGCCAGAAGTTCCACAGGGGTTTTAGGAGGTGGCTACACCTTC. This codes for CARSSTGVLGGGYTF.

This clonotype occurred many times. The V and J genes are TRBV29-1 and TRBJ2-7, with D possibly TRBD1 on 6 matching bases. The CDR3 is 15 amino acids. In germline, CDR1 is SQVTM, CDR2 ANQGSEA. Deletions cut 2 bases from V and 2 bases from J, with 16 bases between. The CDR3 DNA follows: TGCAGCGTTGAATTGAGGGCAGGGGATACCTACGAGCAGTACTTC. Protein: CSVELRAGDTYEQYF.

This clonotype was seen ten or more times. The CDR3 reads CATREDPSTDTQYF. As DNA, the CDR3 is TGTGCCACCAGGGAAGACCCTAGCACAGATACGCAGTATTTT. This chain uses TRBV15 with TRBJ2-3, with D hard to call. The germline V gene encodes CDR1 LNHNV and CDR2 YYDKDF (reference sequence). The V end was cut by 6 bases, the J end by 0 bases, with 10 bases between. This CDR3 comprises 14 residues.

This clonotype was picked up many times. This rearrangement joins TRBV7-6 to TRBJ2-7; D is ambiguous. This CDR3 comprises 13 residues. The germline CDR1 and CDR2 sequences are SGHVS and FNYEAQ. Trimming shortened V by 2 bases and J by 6 bases, and 11 bases separated the two germline ends. The CDR3, as DNA: TGTGCCAGCAGCTTAACGGAGCGAGGCGAGCAGTACTTC. It specifies CASSLTERGEQYF.

This clonotype was counted at least ten times. This chain uses TRBV29-1 with TRBJ2-7; no definite D call. In germline, CDR1 is SQVTM, CDR2 ANQGSEA. The CDR3 is made up of 12 amino acids. The ends were cut back, 3 bases at V and 3 bases at J, with 9 bases in the middle. CDR3 bases: TGCAGCGTTGAGGACCGCAACTACGAGCAGTACTTC. It translates to CSVEDRNYEQYF.

This clonotype has at least ten counts. The V and J genes are TRBV4-2 and TRBJ2-1; 7 bases are shared with TRBD1. The V gene's germline CDR1 is LGHNA and CDR2 YNFKEQ. CDR3 length: 13 amino acids. V shed 4 bases and J 8 bases; nucleotides not matched to a gene: 5. The CDR3 nucleotides read TGTGCCAGCAGCCTACGGGACAGTGATGAGCAGTTCTTC. It is translated as CASSLRDSDEQFF.

Ten or more counts support this clonotype. V usage is TRBV7-2 and J usage is TRBJ2-7, with 9 bases matching TRBD2. The CDR3 sequence is 15 residues long. With V trimmed by 6 bases and J by 1 base, 7 bases remained unmatched. CDR1 is SGHTA, CDR2 FQGNSA, per germline. As DNA, the CDR3 is TGTGCCAGCAGTTCTAAGCGGGGGGATTCCTACGAGCAGTACTTC. Translation gives CASSSKRGDSYEQYF.

This clonotype is judged medium-sized. The chain is built from TRBV5-5 and TRBJ2-7, with TRBD1 matching 9 bases. V dropped 3 bases and J dropped 6; count of bases not matched to a gene: 10. Germline CDR1 reads SGHKS; CDR2 reads YYEKEE (reference sequence). CDR3 size: 15 residues. CDR3 bases: TGTGCCAGCAGCTACCGGGACAGGGTGTACGCCGAGCAGTACTTC. Amino acids: CASSYRDRVYAEQYF.

This clonotype was observed at least ten times. The chain links TRBV7-2 to TRBJ2-7; TRBD2 aligns across 8 bases. V gave up 2 bases and J gave up 4 bases; unmatched junction bases: 13. The V gene's germline CDR1 is SGHTA and CDR2 FQGNSA. The CDR3 has 17 amino acids. The CDR3 loop is CASSLLGGAGGLYEQYF. The CDR3 bases are TGTGCCAGCAGCTTACTAGGGGGGGCGGGAGGTCTTTACGAGCAGTACTTC. The full variable domain, in which reference TRBV7-2 and TRBJ2-7 provide the parts outside the CDR3, is GAGVSQSPSNKVTEKGKDVELRCDPISGHTALYWYRQSLGQGLEFLIYFQGNSAPDKSGLPSDRFSAERTGGSVSTLTIQRTQQEDSAVYLCASSLLGGAGGLYEQYFGPGTRLTVT.

V and J are TRBV20-1 and TRBJ2-7, with TRBD2 matching over 12 bases. The V gene's germline CDR1 is DFQATT and CDR2 SNEGSKA (reference sequence). Unmatched junction bases numbered 12, after V lost 0 bases and J lost 6 bases. The CDR3 covers 17 residues. The DNA for the CDR3 is TGCAGTGCTAGAGATCCTCTAGCGGGAGGGGGCAGGGGCGAGCAGTACTTC. This translates into CSARDPLAGGGRGEQYF.

This clonotype was detected many times. V and J are TRBV20-1 and TRBJ1-4; the D gene is possibly TRBD1 (6 bases). Trimming shortened V by 2 bases and J by 10 bases, and 14 bases separated the two germline ends. Germline CDR1 DFQATT, CDR2 SNEGSKA (reference sequence). The CDR3 totals 13 residues. CDR3 sequence: CSARQQGGGKLFF. DNA for the CDR3: TGCAGTGCTAGACAACAGGGAGGTGGAAAACTGTTTTTT.

This clonotype has ten or more counts. V usage is TRBV18 and J usage is TRBJ2-7; D is perhaps TRBD1 or TRBD2 (5 bases each). CDR1 and CDR2 (germline): KGHSH, LQKENI. Trimming took 5 bases from V and 5 from J, leaving 16 bases between them. The CDR3 runs 14 residues. The CDR3 here is CASSTGAGSNEQYF. The CDR3 DNA follows: TGTGCCAGCTCAACCGGGGCAGGTTCGAACGAGCAGTACTTC.

Many counts were recorded for this clonotype. This sequence joins TRBV20-1 and TRBJ2-7; 10 nucleotides match TRBD2. J gave up 7 bases and V 0 bases, and 15 bases lay outside the gene matches. The CDR3 contains 17 residues. Germline CDR1 and CDR2: DFQATT and SNEGSKA (reference sequence). For the CDR3, the DNA is TGCAGTGCTAGAGAAAGGCTCAGCGGGAGGGCCCTCAGGGAGCAGTACTTC. Translated: CSARERLSGRALREQYF.

Many counts were recorded for this clonotype. CDR3 amino acids: CASTTPAGKSNQPQHF. The CDR3, as DNA: TGTGCCAGCACCACCCCGGCAGGGAAAAGCAATCAGCCCCAGCATTTT. The chain links TRBV28 to TRBJ1-5; possibly TRBD1 for D (5 bases). The germline V gene encodes CDR1 MDHEN and CDR2 SYDVKM. V lost 7 bases, J lost 1 base, and 17 bases lay in between. The CDR3 contains 16 residues.

The V call is TRBV2, the J call TRBJ1-5; D is unresolved. The V gene's germline CDR1 is SNHLY and CDR2 FYNNEI. The CDR3 spans 12 residues. Trimming cost V 2 bases and J 3 bases, with 2 bases left between them. In DNA, the CDR3 is TGTGCCAGCAGTGAACACAATCAGCCCCAGCATTTT. It codes for CASSEHNQPQHF.

This clonotype was found many times. The genes are TRBV29-1 and TRBJ1-1; D uncertain. Germline CDR1 reads SQVTM; CDR2 reads ANQGSEA. The CDR3 spans 15 residues. V gave up 5 bases and J gave up 4 bases, with 20 bases separating them. CDR3 DNA sequence: TGCAGCGTTTTAGTTGGCTCGTGGGTTAGCACTGAAGCTTTCTTT. It codes for CSVLVGSWVSTEAFF.

This clonotype was detected ten times or more. This rearrangement joins TRBV6-6 to TRBJ1-4; 8 bases line up with TRBD1. The germline V gene encodes CDR1 MNHNY and CDR2 SVGAGI (reference sequence). The junction had 14 bases not matched to a gene; V was cut back by 5 bases and J by 0 bases. This CDR3 region has 19 residues. Written as DNA, the CDR3 is TGTGCCAGCAGTACCAACAGGGGGGTCAGTCAAACAACTAATGAAAAACTGTTTTTT. This codes for CASSTNRGVSQTTNEKLFF.